These 26 T cell receptor beta chains were all obtained from the same sample, sequenced in a study of blood T cell repertoires in COVID-19. Some clones are missing from TCRdb's copy, which holds only in-frame ones; the method was immunoSEQ multiplex PCR. The sample has more than 85,000 clones; roughly 86% are singletons. The specimen was peripheral blood. The receptors here all came from a human donor in a cohort sampled during active COVID-19.

This chain links TRBV6-5 with TRBJ2-1; D might be TRBD2 (6 bases). This CDR3 is built from 14 residues. Germline CDR1 reads MNHEY; CDR2 reads SVGAGI. The V end was cut by 2 bases, the J end by 6 bases, with 11 bases between. CDR3 residues: CASSYGGWGNEQFF. The CDR3 region has the DNA TGTGCCAGCAGTTACGGGGGGTGGGGCAATGAGCAGTTCTTC.

The gene calls are TRBV19 and TRBJ1-1; tentatively, D is TRBD1 (6 bases). Germline CDR1 LNHDA, CDR2 SQIVND (reference sequence). CDR3 length: 15 residues. V lost 4 bases, J lost 2 bases, and 14 bases lay in between. DNA of the CDR3: TGTGCCAGTAGTACCTTTGACAGGCCAAACACTGAAGCTTTCTTT. It is translated as CASSTFDRPNTEAFF.

The rearrangement uses TRBV7-2 and TRBJ1-2, with D maybe TRBD1 (5 bases). Germline CDR1 reads SGHTA; CDR2 reads FQGNSA. Trimming took 5 bases from V and 8 from J, leaving 18 bases between them. The CDR3 contains 14 residues. The CDR3 here is CASSPNPGIDGYTF. DNA for the CDR3: TGTGCCAGCAGCCCCAATCCAGGGATCGACGGCTACACCTTC.

CDR3 loop: CASSQDLNNPTGNTIYF. The CDR3, as DNA: TGTGCCAGCAGCCAAGATTTGAACAATCCCACTGGAAACACCATATATTTT. This chain links TRBV3-1 (or the pseudogene TRBV3-2) with TRBJ1-3; D not resolved. CDR1 is LGHDT and CDR2 is YNNKEL in the germline V gene (reference sequence). Trimming took 0 bases from V and 2 from J, leaving 14 bases between them. CDR3 length equals 17 residues.

This chain uses TRBV15 with TRBJ1-1; no firm D call. Trimming left V 1 base short and J 1 base short, with 13 bases between. The CDR3 runs 16 residues. Germline values: CDR1 LNHNV, CDR2 YYDKDF (reference sequence). The CDR3 coding sequence is TGTGCCACCAGCAGAGGCCGGAGGGCCCCGAACACTGAAGCTTTCTTT. It is translated as CATSRGRRAPNTEAFF.

V and J are TRBV6-5 and TRBJ1-2; TRBD1 matches at 7 bases. Germline lookup yields CDR1 MNHEY and CDR2 SVGAGI. Trimming cost V 8 bases and J 8 bases; bases outside gene matches: 11. The CDR3 has 13 amino acids. CDR3 protein: CASQQGSTKGYTF. For the CDR3, the DNA is TGTGCCAGCCAACAGGGGTCGACGAAGGGCTACACCTTC.

The gene calls are TRBV9 and TRBJ2-7; 13 positions agree with TRBD2. CDR3 size: 16 residues. Germline assignment: CDR1 SGDLS and CDR2 YYNGEE. The J segment lost 7 bases and the V segment lost 0 bases, leaving 7 bases of the junction unmatched. The DNA of the CDR3 is TGTGCCAGCAGCGTAGAAGGACTAGCGGGGGCCGTAGAGCAGTACTTC. It translates to CASSVEGLAGAVEQYF.

This chain links TRBV6-6 with TRBJ2-1; 9 nucleotides match TRBD1. Germline V gene data show CDR1 as MNHNY and CDR2 as SVGAGI (reference sequence). The CDR3 has 16 residues. J gave up 6 bases and V 6 bases, and 12 bases lay outside the gene matches. Written as DNA, the CDR3 is TGTGCCAGCAGCAAAAGCCGGGACAGGGTGAGCAATGAGCAGTTCTTC. Amino acids: CASSKSRDRVSNEQFF.

This clone appeared a single time. This rearrangement joins TRBV30 to TRBJ1-1, with D perhaps TRBD1 (5 bases). With 0 bases removed from V and 4 bases from J, the gap between germline ends came to 15 bases. This CDR3 has 15 residues. CDR1 is GTSNPN, CDR2 SVGIG, per germline (reference sequence). CDR3 sequence reads: CAWSVLSRASTEAFF. The CDR3 region has the DNA TGTGCCTGGAGTGTACTCTCCAGGGCGAGCACTGAAGCTTTCTTT.

The J gene is TRBJ1-5, the V gene TRBV6-1; TRBD1 agrees at 10 bases. Losses at the gene ends were 4 bases for V and 9 bases for J; bases not matched to a gene: 15. The CDR3 has 17 residues. In germline, CDR1 is MNHNS, CDR2 SASEGT. CDR3 bases: TGTGCCAGCAGTGTATCCACCGGGACAGGGGCCCCGCGGCCCCAGCATTTT. Its protein is CASSVSTGTGAPRPQHF.

The V call is TRBV3-1 (or the pseudogene TRBV3-2), the J call TRBJ2-4, with D perhaps TRBD1 (5 bases). Germline assignment: CDR1 LGHDT and CDR2 YNNKEL (reference sequence). V shed 1 base and J shed 2 bases, with 9 bases lying between them. CDR3 size: 15 residues. This chain's CDR3 is CASSQVRVTKNIQYF. The CDR3 DNA reads as TGTGCCAGCAGCCAAGTCAGGGTAACCAAAAACATTCAGTACTTC.

This chain links TRBV19 with TRBJ1-6; D unclear. The CDR3 sequence is 13 residues long. Germline V gene sequence: CDR1 LNHDA, CDR2 SQIVND (reference sequence). Trimming removed 6 bases from V and 7 bases from J, with 10 bases in between. DNA for the CDR3: TGTGCCAGTAGGCCAGTCACCAATTCACCCCTCCACTTT. Residues: CASRPVTNSPLHF.

This clone came up a few times. Different DNA sequences within this sample yield the same CDR3. This sequence joins TRBV28 and TRBJ1-1, with TRBD1 matching over 8 bases. The CDR3 sequence is 13 residues long. The ends lost 8 bases at V and 1 base at J; junction bases unmatched: 3. Germline V lookup: CDR1 MDHEN, CDR2 SYDVKM. This chain's CDR3 is CASLGQGNTEAFF. In DNA, the CDR3 is TGTGCCAGCCTAGGACAGGGGAACACTGAAGCTTTCTTT.

This clone was seen only once. The rearrangement uses TRBV25-1 and TRBJ1-3; D ambiguous. This CDR3 has 13 residues. The germline V gene has CDR1 MGHDK and CDR2 SYGVNS. V was clipped by 10 bases and J by 0 bases, with 10 bases between them. CDR3 DNA: TGTGCCACCGGCGGGATCTCTGGAAACACCATATATTTT. It encodes CATGGISGNTIYF.

This rearrangement joins TRBV14 to TRBJ2-3; the D is unclear. Trimming pared 4 bases from V and 4 bases from J, leaving 9 bases between. This CDR3 is 13 amino acids long. Germline V gives CDR1 SGHDN, CDR2 FVKESK. CDR3 DNA: TGTGCCAGCAGCCGCCTAGATTCAGATACGCAGTATTTT. This gives the protein CASSRLDSDTQYF. The whole variable domain, remainder taken from reference TRBV14 and TRBJ2-3, is EAGVTQFPSHSVIEKGQTVTLRCDPISGHDNLYWYRRVMGKEIKFLLHFVKESKQDESGMPNNRFLAERTGGTYSTLKVQPAELEDSGVYFCASSRLDSDTQYFGPGTRLTVL.

The gene calls are TRBV7-2 and TRBJ2-5, with D maybe TRBD2 (6 bases). The V and J ends lost 5 bases and 7 bases respectively, with 14 bases between them. Per the germline V gene, CDR1 is SGHTA and CDR2 is FQGNSA. There are 13 residues in the CDR3. CDR3 nucleotides: TGTGCCAGCAGCCCGGGGACTCTTGGGACCCAGTACTTC. Translated: CASSPGTLGTQYF.

V usage is TRBV7-9 and J usage is TRBJ2-5, with TRBD2 as a possible D gene (7 bases). Germline CDR1 SEHNR, CDR2 FQNEAQ (reference sequence). The CDR3 is 16 residues long. Between the trimmed V and J ends, which lost 3 bases and 4 bases, there was a span of 18 bases. This CDR3 is CASSLGGLALLETQYF. In DNA, the CDR3 is TGTGCCAGCAGCTTGGGGGGGCTGGCTCTCTTAGAGACCCAGTACTTC.

The V gene is TRBV27, the J gene TRBJ1-6, with 10 bases that match TRBD1. This CDR3 is built from 15 residues. CDR1 MNHEY and CDR2 SMNVEV come from the germline V gene (reference sequence). After removal of 5 bases from V and 8 bases from J, the junction contained 6 bases not matched to a gene. The CDR3 nucleotides are TGTGCCAGCAGTAGTCCCGGGACAGGGGATTCACCCCTCCACTTT. This gives the protein CASSSPGTGDSPLHF.

The chain links TRBV7-2 to TRBJ2-3; TRBD2 agrees at 11 bases. In germline, CDR1 is SGHTA, CDR2 FQGNSA. CDR3 size: 18 residues. The trim removed 2 bases at V and 0 bases at J, leaving 7 bases unmatched. This CDR3 is CASSLRTSGGPSTDTQYF. CDR3 nucleotide sequence: TGTGCCAGCAGCTTAAGAACTAGCGGGGGCCCAAGCACAGATACGCAGTATTTT.

The chain uses TRBV28 and TRBJ1-3; D ambiguous. The V gene lost 8 bases and the J gene lost 4 bases, with 18 bases spanning the gap. Germline V lookup: CDR1 MDHEN, CDR2 SYDVKM. The CDR3 spans 15 residues. The CDR3 bases are TGTGCCAGCTCCCTCCAGGCGGGGTCCGGAAACACCATATATTTT. Amino acid sequence: CASSLQAGSGNTIYF.

The rearrangement links TRBV7-9 to TRBJ1-4, with D perhaps matching TRBD1 (6 bases). Germline CDR1 and CDR2: SEHNR and FQNEAQ (reference sequence). The V gene lost 11 bases and the J gene lost 2 bases, with 18 bases spanning the gap. This CDR3 contains 15 residues. CDR3 residues: CAANAQGSTNEKLFF. CDR3 nucleotides: TGTGCCGCCAACGCCCAGGGGAGTACTAATGAAAAACTGTTTTTT.

The V call is TRBV29-1, the J call TRBJ2-7; D uncertain. Trimming took 0 bases from V and 0 from J, leaving 9 bases between them. Germline V gives CDR1 SQVTM, CDR2 ANQGSEA. CDR3 length equals 14 residues. The CDR3 sequence is CSVEDQASSYEQYF. CDR3 DNA sequence: TGCAGCGTTGAAGATCAGGCAAGCTCCTACGAGCAGTACTTC.

This clone was observed a single time. The rearrangement joins TRBV13 to TRBJ2-5; 16 bases map to TRBD2. The CDR3 totals 18 residues. From germline, CDR1 is PRHDT and CDR2 FYEKMQ (reference sequence). Germline trimming cut 5 bases from V and 1 base from J; bases unmatched to any gene: 7. The DNA of the CDR3 is TGTGCCAGCAGCCTTCCCGGGACTAGCGGGGGGGTCCAAGAGACCCAGTACTTC. Protein: CASSLPGTSGGVQETQYF.

The rearrangement uses TRBV6-6 and TRBJ1-1; D gene uncertain. V lost 4 bases, J lost 1 base, and 10 bases lay in between. Germline loops: CDR1 MNHNY, CDR2 SVGAGI (reference sequence). The CDR3 contains 14 residues. The CDR3 sequence is CASSLRAGNTEAFF. The CDR3 coding sequence is TGTGCCAGCAGTTTACGGGCGGGGAACACTGAAGCTTTCTTT.

The V call is TRBV7-3, the J call TRBJ2-2; D may be TRBD2 (6 bases). The V gene's germline CDR1 is SGHTA and CDR2 FQGTGA. V was clipped by 4 bases and J by 6 bases, with 15 bases between them. The CDR3 loop spans 15 amino acids. The CDR3 DNA follows: TGTGCCAGCAGCTCTGGGACTTTGGCCGCCGGGGAGCTGTTTTTT. Its translation: CASSSGTLAAGELFF. The entire variable domain, with the rest obtained from reference TRBV7-3 and TRBJ2-2, is as follows: GAGVSQTPSNKVTEKGKYVELRCDPISGHTALYWYRQSLGQGPEFLIYFQGTGAADDSGLPNDRFFAVRPEGSVSTLKIQRTERGDSAVYLCASSSGTLAAGELFFGEGSRLTVL.

V is TRBV6-2 or TRBV6-3 and J is TRBJ1-6, with unresolved D. CDR1 is MNHEY and CDR2 is SVGEGT in the germline V gene. V dropped 0 bases and J dropped 8 bases, with 11 bases sitting between them. This CDR3 is 15 amino acids long. This CDR3 reads CASSYSSSPYSPLHF. The CDR3 region has the DNA TGTGCCAGCAGTTACTCATCCTCCCCGTATTCACCCCTCCACTTT.